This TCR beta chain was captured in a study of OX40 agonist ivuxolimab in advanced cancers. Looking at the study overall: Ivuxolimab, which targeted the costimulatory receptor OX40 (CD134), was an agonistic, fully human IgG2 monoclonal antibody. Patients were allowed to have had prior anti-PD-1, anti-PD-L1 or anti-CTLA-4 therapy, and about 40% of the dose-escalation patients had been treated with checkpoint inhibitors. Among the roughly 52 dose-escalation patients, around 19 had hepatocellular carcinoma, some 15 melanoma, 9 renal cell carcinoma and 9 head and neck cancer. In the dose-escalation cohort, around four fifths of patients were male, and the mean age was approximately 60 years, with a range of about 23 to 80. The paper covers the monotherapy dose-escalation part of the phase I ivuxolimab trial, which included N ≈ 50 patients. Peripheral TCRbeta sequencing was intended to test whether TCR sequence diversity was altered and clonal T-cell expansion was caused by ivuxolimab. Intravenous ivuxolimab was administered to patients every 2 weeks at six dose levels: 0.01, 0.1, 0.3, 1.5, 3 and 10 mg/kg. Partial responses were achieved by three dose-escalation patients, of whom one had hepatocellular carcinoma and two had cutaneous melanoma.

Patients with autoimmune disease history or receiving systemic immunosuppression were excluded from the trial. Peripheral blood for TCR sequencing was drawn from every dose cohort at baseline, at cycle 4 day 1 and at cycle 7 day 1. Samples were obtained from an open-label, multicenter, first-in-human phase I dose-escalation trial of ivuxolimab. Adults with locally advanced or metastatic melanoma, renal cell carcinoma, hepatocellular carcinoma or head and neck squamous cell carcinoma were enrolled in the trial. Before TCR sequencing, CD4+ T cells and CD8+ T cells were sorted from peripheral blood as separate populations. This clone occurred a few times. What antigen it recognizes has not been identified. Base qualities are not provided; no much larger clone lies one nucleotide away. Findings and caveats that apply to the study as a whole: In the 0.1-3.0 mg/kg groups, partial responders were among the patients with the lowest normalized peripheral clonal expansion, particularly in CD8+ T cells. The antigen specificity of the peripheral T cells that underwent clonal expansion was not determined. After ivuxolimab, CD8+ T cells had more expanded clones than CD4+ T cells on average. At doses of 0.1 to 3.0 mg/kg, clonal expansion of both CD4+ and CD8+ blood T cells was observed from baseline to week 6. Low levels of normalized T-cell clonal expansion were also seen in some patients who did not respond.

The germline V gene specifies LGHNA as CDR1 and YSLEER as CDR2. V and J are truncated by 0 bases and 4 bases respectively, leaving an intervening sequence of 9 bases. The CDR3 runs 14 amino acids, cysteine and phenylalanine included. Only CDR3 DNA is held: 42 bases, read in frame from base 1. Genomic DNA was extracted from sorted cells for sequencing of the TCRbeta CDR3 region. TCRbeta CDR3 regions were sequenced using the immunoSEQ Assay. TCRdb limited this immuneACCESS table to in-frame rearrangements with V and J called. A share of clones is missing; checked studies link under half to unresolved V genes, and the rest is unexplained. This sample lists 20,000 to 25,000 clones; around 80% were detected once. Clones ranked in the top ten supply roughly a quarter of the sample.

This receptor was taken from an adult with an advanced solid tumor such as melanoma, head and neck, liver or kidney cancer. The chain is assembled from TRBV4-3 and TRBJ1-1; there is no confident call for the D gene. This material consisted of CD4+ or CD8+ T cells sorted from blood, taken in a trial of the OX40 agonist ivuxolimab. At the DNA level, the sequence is TGCGCCAGCAGCCAAGACGGGTGGGGCACTGAAGCTTTCTTT. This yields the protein CASSQDGWGTEAFF.